This TCR beta chain is drawn from a study of blood T cell repertoires in COVID-19. Study-level background: There were acute and convalescent COVID-19 samples, and they came from the United States, Italy and Spain.

Repertoires were generated with immunoSEQ multiplex PCR, while TCRdb's copy carries only in-frame clones and drops some. The repertoire holds approximately 70,000 clones, more than 80% seen once, with about a third in the top ten. The CDR3 spans 13 residues. The V gene lost 5 bases and the J gene lost 2 bases, with 12 bases spanning the gap. Germline-derived CDR1 and CDR2 are SQVTM and ANQGSEA. Input material: peripheral blood. The rearrangement joins TRBV29-1 to TRBJ1-1, with unresolved D. The TCR was taken from a woman aged 80 or over with active or convalescent COVID-19. The CDR3 protein is CSVIDTLNTEAFF. In DNA form, the CDR3 reads TGCAGCGTTATTGACACGCTCAACACTGAAGCTTTCTTT.